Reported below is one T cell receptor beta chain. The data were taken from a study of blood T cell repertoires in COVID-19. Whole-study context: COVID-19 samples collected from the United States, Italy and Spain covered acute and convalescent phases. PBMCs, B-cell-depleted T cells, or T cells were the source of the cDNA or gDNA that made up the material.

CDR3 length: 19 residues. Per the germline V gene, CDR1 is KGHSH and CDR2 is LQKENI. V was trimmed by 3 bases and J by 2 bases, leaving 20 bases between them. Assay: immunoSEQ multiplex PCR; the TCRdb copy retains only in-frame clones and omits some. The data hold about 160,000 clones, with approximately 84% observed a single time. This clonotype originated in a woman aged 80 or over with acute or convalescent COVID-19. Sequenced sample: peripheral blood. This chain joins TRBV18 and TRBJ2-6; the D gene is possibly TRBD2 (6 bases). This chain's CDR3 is CASSPIGTAGSTGANVLTF. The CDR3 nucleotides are TGTGCCAGCTCACCGATAGGGACTGCTGGCAGTACTGGGGCCAACGTCCTGACTTTC.